What follows are 9 T cell receptor beta chains derived from one specimen sequenced in a study of cytomegalovirus exposure and HLA in healthy donors. 60 Vbeta and 13 Jbeta primers were used in PCR. Profiling relied on immunoSEQ multiplex PCR, and the TCRdb table lists in-frame clones only, not all of them. Altogether approximately 89,000 clones are present, roughly 58% being singletons, with the ten largest covering 4.5% to 5.5%. Sequencing input: PBMCs. The receptors come from a woman in her thirties in good health and CMV-seropositive.

This clone came up a few times. The V call is TRBV27, the J call TRBJ1-2, with D hard to call. Germline V gives CDR1 MNHEY, CDR2 SMNVEV (reference sequence). Trimming pared 5 bases from V and 4 bases from J, leaving 14 bases between. This CDR3 has 14 residues. CDR3 coding DNA: TGTGCCAGCAGTGACATCAAACAAGGCTATGGCTACACCTTC. Amino acid sequence: CASSDIKQGYGYTF.

This chain links TRBV7-2 with TRBJ1-5; 9 nucleotides line up with TRBD1. The CDR3 sequence is 15 residues long. CDR1 is SGHTA, CDR2 FQGNSA, per germline. V lost 0 bases to trimming and J lost 7 bases; unmatched junction nucleotides: 4. The CDR3 is CASSLATGGLQPQHF. CDR3 sequence (DNA): TGTGCCAGCAGCTTAGCAACAGGGGGCCTGCAGCCCCAGCATTTT.

This rearrangement joins TRBV7-2 to TRBJ1-2; TRBD1 agrees at 11 bases. Germline values: CDR1 SGHTA, CDR2 FQGNSA. The CDR3 covers 14 residues. The ends lost 5 bases at V and 8 bases at J; junction bases unmatched: 7. The CDR3 here is CASSQRTGGSGYTF. As DNA, the CDR3 is TGTGCCAGCAGCCAGCGGACAGGGGGCTCAGGCTACACCTTC.

J is TRBJ1-1 and V is TRBV5-1; no definite D call. V was clipped by 9 bases and J by 7 bases, with 22 bases between them. This CDR3 has 14 residues. Germline V gene lookup returns CDR1 SGHRS and CDR2 YFSETQ. The CDR3 protein is CATKSSNAGVEAFF. CDR3 coding DNA: TGCGCCACCAAAAGCAGTAACGCGGGAGTTGAAGCTTTCTTT.

V is TRBV19 and J is TRBJ2-5; perhaps TRBD1 as D (6 bases). The CDR3 totals 14 residues. The germline gives CDR1 LNHDA, CDR2 SQIVND (reference sequence). V shed 3 bases and J shed 7 bases, with 15 bases lying between them. CDR3 residues: CASSMEVGAGTQYF. In DNA, the CDR3 is TGTGCCAGTAGTATGGAAGTGGGGGCTGGGACCCAGTACTTC. The full variable domain, with the rest looked up from reference TRBV19 and TRBJ2-5, is DGGITQSPKYLFRKEGQNVTLSCEQNLNHDAMYWYRQDPGQGLRLIYYSQIVNDFQKGDIAEGYSVSREKKESFPLTVTSAQKNPTAFYLCASSMEVGAGTQYFGPGTRLLVL.

The chain is built from TRBV7-6 and TRBJ2-3; 13 bases map to TRBD2. Germline trimming cut 5 bases from V and 0 bases from J; bases unmatched to any gene: 8. Germline V gene data show CDR1 as SGHVS and CDR2 as FNYEAQ. The CDR3 consists of 18 residues. The CDR3 DNA sequence: TGTGCCAGCAGCGACGGGACTAGCGGGGCCTCTAGCACAGATACGCAGTATTTT. Its protein product is CASSDGTSGASSTDTQYF.

The J gene is TRBJ2-7, the V gene TRBV6-5; D is unresolved. The germline CDR1 and CDR2 sequences are MNHEY and SVGAGI. This CDR3 spans 14 amino acids. V gave up 6 bases and J gave up 0 bases, with 12 bases separating them. The CDR3 bases are TGTGCCAGCAGGGCCGTTTGGAGCTCCTACGAGCAGTACTTC. Translation: CASRAVWSSYEQYF.

In regard to this clone: The germline gene is not matched at one end of the junction; a read error may be the cause. The gene calls are TRBV19 and TRBJ1-2, with a tentative D call TRBD1 (5 bases). The germline CDR1 and CDR2 sequences are LNHDA and SQIVND (reference sequence). The CDR3 is 16 amino acids. Here the CDR3 DNA reads TGTGCCAGTAGGACTCTCACTTACAGGTCTAACTATGGCTACCCCTTC. This sequence encodes CASRTLTYRSNYGYPF.

The rearrangement uses TRBV28 and TRBJ1-2, with D possibly being TRBD1 (5 bases). Germline CDR1 is MDHEN and CDR2 is SYDVKM. V lost 6 bases to trimming and J lost 3 bases, with 14 bases between them. The CDR3 has 14 residues. The chain's CDR3 is CASRPGGRHYGYTF. The CDR3 bases are TGTGCCAGCAGACCCGGGGGTCGTCACTATGGCTACACCTTC.